The present TCR beta chain was sequenced within a study of blood T cell repertoires in COVID-19. Germline V CDR1 and CDR2: MNHNY, SVGAGI (reference sequence). CDR3 length: 13 amino acids. Deletions cut 6 bases from V and 9 bases from J, with 15 bases between. Here immunoSEQ multiplex PCR was the method, and the copy in TCRdb shows in-frame clones only, minus some. Here the sample spans some 170,000 clones, more than 75% being singletons. The specimen was PBMCs or T cells enriched from blood (not recorded which). The chain joins TRBV6-6 to TRBJ2-1; D is ambiguous. This clonotype originated in a woman aged 45-59 years who had recovered from COVID-19. CDR3: CASSPSLGGEQFF. CDR3 in DNA: TGTGCCAGCAGCCCGAGCCTCGGCGGTGAGCAGTTCTTC.